What follows are 4 T cell receptor beta chains derived from one specimen sequenced in a study of cytomegalovirus exposure and HLA in healthy donors. Profiled with immunoSEQ multiplex PCR; TCRdb holds only in-frame clones, not every one. The repertoire includes about 160,000 clones, about 88% of them detected once, and about 3% sits in the top ten. The sequencing input was PBMCs. These receptors all stem from a man younger than 30 in good health and CMV-seronegative.

This chain joins TRBV13 and TRBJ1-3, with 7 bases that match TRBD1. Germline V lookup: CDR1 PRHDT, CDR2 FYEKMQ (reference sequence). With 4 bases clipped from V and 2 bases from J, the junction kept 11 bases outside the gene matches. The CDR3 spans 17 residues. In DNA form, the CDR3 reads TGTGCCAGCAGCTGGGGACAGCCGCTCCCCCCTGGAAACACCATATATTTT. Translating it yields CASSWGQPLPPGNTIYF. Full variable domain (outside the CDR3, taken from reference TRBV13 and TRBJ1-3): AAGVIQSPRHLIKEKRETATLKCYPIPRHDTVYWYQQGPGQDPQFLISFYEKMQSDKGSIPDRFSAQQFSDYHSELNMSSLELGDSALYFCASSWGQPLPPGNTIYFGEGSWLTVV.

The chain recombines TRBV5-4 with TRBJ1-1; 8 bases match TRBD1. V trimming: 4 bases; J trimming: 5 bases; junction bases outside the gene matches: 4. Germline CDR1 reads SGHNT; CDR2 reads YYREEE (reference sequence). The CDR3 extends over 13 amino acids. CDR3 residues: CASSLRGQTEAFF. The CDR3 nucleotides read TGTGCCAGCAGCCTCAGGGGGCAAACTGAAGCTTTCTTT.

This chain connects TRBV11-2 to TRBJ2-2; D is unclear. This CDR3 has 13 residues. Between the trimmed V and J ends, which lost 5 bases and 5 bases, there was a span of 9 bases. In germline, CDR1 is SGHAT, CDR2 FQNNGV. CDR3 DNA: TGTGCCAGCAGCCCGTCGGTGACCGGGGAGCTGTTTTTT. Encoded protein: CASSPSVTGELFF. Full variable domain (outside the CDR3, taken from reference TRBV11-2 and TRBJ2-2): EAGVAQSPRYKIIEKRQSVAFWCNPISGHATLYWYQQILGQGPKLLIQFQNNGVVDDSQLPKDRFSAERLKGVDSTLKIQPAKLEDSAVYLCASSPSVTGELFFGEGSRLTVL.

This chain connects TRBV6-5 to TRBJ2-3; D call uncertain. Germline V gene lookup returns CDR1 MNHEY and CDR2 SVGAGI. V lost 2 bases, J lost 10 bases, and 7 bases lay in between. The CDR3 is 11 amino acids. CDR3 sequence: CASSYMAAQYF. The CDR3 DNA follows: TGTGCCAGCAGTTACATGGCGGCGCAGTATTTT.